This T cell receptor beta chain was documented in a study of blood T cells in healthy people across ages. Study results and limitations: Whereas aged donors had fewer naive CD4+ cells, long-lived donors had more of them and higher diversity. CMV status of donors was not determined, possibly confounding expanded clonotype changes. Per-million-T-cell TCR beta diversity fell roughly linearly with age.

A minimum of 6 million PBMCs was isolated per sample. Using a J-beta primer mix together with a sample-barcoded 5' primer, a second PCR was run for 7 to 11 cycles. TCRdb itself ran the 5' RACE reads through MiXCR, one entry per CDR3 protein. The data contain roughly 900,000 distinct CDR3 sequences, around 26% of them singletons. This CDR3 spans 13 amino acids. CDR1 is SGHDT, CDR2 YYEEEE, per germline. This clonotype has more than one count but fewer than ten. Its antigen is still unknown. The V and J genes are TRBV5-6 and TRBJ2-3; the match to TRBD2 covers 7 bases. The TCR was taken from a woman older than 75 in good health. Source material: blood. In DNA form, the CDR3 reads TGTGCTTCTAAGGGGCGGGGGTTGAATACGCAGTATTTT. This sequence encodes CASKGRGLNTQYF.